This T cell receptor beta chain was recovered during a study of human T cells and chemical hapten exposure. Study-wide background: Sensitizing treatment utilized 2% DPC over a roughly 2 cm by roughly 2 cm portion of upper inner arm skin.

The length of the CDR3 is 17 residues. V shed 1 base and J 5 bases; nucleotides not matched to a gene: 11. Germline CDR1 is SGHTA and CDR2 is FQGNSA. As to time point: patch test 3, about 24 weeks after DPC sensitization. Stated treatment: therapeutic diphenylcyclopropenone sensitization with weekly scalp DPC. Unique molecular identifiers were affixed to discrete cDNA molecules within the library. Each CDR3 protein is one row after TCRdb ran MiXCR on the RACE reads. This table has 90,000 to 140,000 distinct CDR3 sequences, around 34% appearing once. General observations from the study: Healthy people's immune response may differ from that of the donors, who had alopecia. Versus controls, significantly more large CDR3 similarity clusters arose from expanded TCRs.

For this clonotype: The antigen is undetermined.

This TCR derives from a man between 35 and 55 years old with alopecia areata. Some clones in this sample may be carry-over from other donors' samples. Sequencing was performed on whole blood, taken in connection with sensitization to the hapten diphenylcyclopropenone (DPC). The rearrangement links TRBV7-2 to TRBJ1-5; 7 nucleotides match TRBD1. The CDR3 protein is CASSLGGLGGAYQPQHF. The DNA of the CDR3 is TGTGCCAGCAGCTTAGGTGGATTAGGGGGCGCGTATCAGCCCCAGCATTTT. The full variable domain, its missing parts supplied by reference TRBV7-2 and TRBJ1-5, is GAGVSQSPSNKVTEKGKDVELRCDPISGHTALYWYRQSLGQGLEFLIYFQGNSAPDKSGLPSDRFSAERTGGSVSTLTIQRTQQEDSAVYLCASSLGGLGGAYQPQHFGDGTRLSIL.